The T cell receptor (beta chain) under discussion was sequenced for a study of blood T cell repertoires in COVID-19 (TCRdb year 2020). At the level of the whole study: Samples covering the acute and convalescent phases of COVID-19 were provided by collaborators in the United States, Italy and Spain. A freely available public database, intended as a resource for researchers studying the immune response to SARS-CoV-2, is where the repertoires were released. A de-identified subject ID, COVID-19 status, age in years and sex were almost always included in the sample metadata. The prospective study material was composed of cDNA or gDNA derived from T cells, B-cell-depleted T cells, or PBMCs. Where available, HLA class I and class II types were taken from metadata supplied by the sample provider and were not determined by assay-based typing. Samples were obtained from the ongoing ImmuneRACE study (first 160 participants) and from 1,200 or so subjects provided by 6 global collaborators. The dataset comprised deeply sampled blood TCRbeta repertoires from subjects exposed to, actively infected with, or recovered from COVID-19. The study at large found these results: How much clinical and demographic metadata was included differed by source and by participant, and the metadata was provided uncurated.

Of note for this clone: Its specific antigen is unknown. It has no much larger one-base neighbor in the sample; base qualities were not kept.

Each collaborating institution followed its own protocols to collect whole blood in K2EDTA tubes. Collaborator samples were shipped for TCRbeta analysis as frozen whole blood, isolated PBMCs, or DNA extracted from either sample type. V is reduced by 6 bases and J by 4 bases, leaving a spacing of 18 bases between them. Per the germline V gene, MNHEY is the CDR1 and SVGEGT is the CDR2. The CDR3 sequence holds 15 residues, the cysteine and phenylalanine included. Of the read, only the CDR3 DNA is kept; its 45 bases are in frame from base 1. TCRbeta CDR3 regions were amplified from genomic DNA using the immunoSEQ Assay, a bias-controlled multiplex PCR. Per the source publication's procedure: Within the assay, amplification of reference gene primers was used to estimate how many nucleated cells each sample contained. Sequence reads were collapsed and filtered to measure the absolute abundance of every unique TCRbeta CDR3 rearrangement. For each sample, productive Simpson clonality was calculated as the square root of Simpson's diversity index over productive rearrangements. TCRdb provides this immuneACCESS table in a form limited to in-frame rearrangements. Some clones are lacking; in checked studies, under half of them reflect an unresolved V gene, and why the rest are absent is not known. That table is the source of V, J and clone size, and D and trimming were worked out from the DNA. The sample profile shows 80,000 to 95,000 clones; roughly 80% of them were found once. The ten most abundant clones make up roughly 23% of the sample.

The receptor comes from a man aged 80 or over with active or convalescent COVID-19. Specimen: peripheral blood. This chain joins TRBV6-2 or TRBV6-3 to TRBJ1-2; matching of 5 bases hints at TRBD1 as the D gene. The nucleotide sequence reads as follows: TGTGCCAGCAGACCTAGACAGAAGGATCTCTATGGCTACACCTTC. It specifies CASRPRQKDLYGYTF.